This entry concerns a single T cell receptor beta chain. Germline-derived CDR1 and CDR2 are LGHNT and FRNRAP. This CDR3 is 15 amino acids long. The J segment lost 5 bases and the V segment lost 6 bases, leaving 9 bases of the junction unmatched. Template switching created a universal primer site, and the cDNA included unique molecular identifiers. TCRdb fed the 5' RACE reads into MiXCR, producing one record per CDR3 protein. Seen here are 300,000 to 400,000 distinct CDR3 sequences, 9% observed once, and the top ten hold under 9.5%. This sample is part of a study of identical twins. This chain connects TRBV12-5 to TRBJ2-1; TRBD2 agrees at 8 bases. The TCR sequence derives from a woman aged 45-59 years in good health. Sample: naive T cells sorted from blood. The CDR3 DNA is TGTGCTAGTGGAGAAGCTAGCGGGTACGACAATGAGCAGTTCTTC. It is translated as CASGEASGYDNEQFF.